Sequencing of this TCR beta chain was carried out in a study of Graves' ophthalmopathy and Graves' hyperthyroidism. General observations from the study: Ophthalmopathy progression was predicted by the model at just over 70% sensitivity and about 74% specificity.

Per the germline V gene, CDR1 is MNHEY and CDR2 is SMNVEV (reference sequence). Trimming at V came to 5 bases and at J to 6 bases, leaving 8 bases not matched to a gene. CDR3 size: 14 residues. It was from about 10 ml of fresh peripheral blood that the PBMCs came. This clonotype was seen at least ten times. Its antigen is undetermined. RNA transcripts were the source from which TCR beta CDR3 regions were amplified. An initial RT-PCR round employing HTBI primers preceded a second-round multiplex PCR. TCRdb re-called the multiplex PCR reads through MiXCR, storing one row per CDR3 protein. Among about 370,000 distinct CDR3 sequences listed, about 17% were seen once.

This receptor was identified in an adult woman with stable Graves' hyperthyroidism. This rearrangement joins TRBV27 to TRBJ1-1, with 8 positions matching TRBD1. The specimen sequenced was peripheral blood. CDR3 sequence reads: CASSDRGKIPEAFF. In DNA, the CDR3 is TGTGCCAGCAGTGACAGGGGTAAGATACCTGAAGCTTTCTTT.